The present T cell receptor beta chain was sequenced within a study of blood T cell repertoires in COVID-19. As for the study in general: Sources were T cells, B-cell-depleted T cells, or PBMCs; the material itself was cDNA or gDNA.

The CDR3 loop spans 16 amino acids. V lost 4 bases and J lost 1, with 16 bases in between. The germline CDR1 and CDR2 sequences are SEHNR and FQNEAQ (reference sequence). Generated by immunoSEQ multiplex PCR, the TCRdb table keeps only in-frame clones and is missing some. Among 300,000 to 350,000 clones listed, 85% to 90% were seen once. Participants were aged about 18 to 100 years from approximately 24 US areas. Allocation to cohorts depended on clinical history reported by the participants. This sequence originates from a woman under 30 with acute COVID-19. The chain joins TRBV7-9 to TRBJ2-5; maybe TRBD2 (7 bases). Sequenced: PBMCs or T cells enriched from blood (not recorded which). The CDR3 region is CASSSPVRGGQETQYF. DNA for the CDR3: TGTGCCAGCAGCTCCCCAGTAAGGGGGGGCCAAGAGACCCAGTACTTC.